This passage covers 26 T cell receptor beta chains from one sample sequenced in a study of T cell changes during pregnancy in multiple sclerosis. Some clones are missing from TCRdb's copy, which holds only in-frame ones; the method was immunoSEQ multiplex PCR. The sample holds 20,000 to 25,000 clones; about 90% are singletons and the top ten take roughly 5.7%. This sample comprised CD8+ T cells from peripheral blood mononuclear cells, obtained in the second trimester of pregnancy. Receptors originate from a female donor in good health, enrolled as a control in a pregnancy study.

This chain joins TRBV9 and TRBJ2-1, with 8 bases identical to TRBD2. The CDR3 is 16 residues long. The trim removed 3 bases at V and 4 bases at J, leaving 9 bases unmatched. In germline, CDR1 is SGDLS, CDR2 YYNGEE. Here the CDR3 DNA reads TGTGCCAGCAGCGCGCCCGGGACTAGTAGTTACAATGAGCAGTTCTTC. Translated: CASSAPGTSSYNEQFF.

This rearrangement joins TRBV5-1 to TRBJ2-7, with D possibly TRBD1 on 5 matching bases. Per germline, CDR1 SGHRS and CDR2 YFSETQ. The CDR3 loop spans 15 amino acids. The V gene lost 0 bases and the J gene lost 4 bases, with 14 bases spanning the gap. The CDR3, as DNA: TGCGCCAGCAGCTTGGAAGGGGCAGGGTCATACGAGCAGTACTTC. The encoded protein is CASSLEGAGSYEQYF.

The rearrangement links TRBV28 to TRBJ2-3; D is perhaps TRBD1 (6 bases). Germline V CDR1 and CDR2: MDHEN, SYDVKM. The CDR3 is 15 amino acids. V gave up 6 bases and J gave up 3 bases, with 16 bases separating them. The DNA of the CDR3 is TGTGCCAGCAGCCAAGACAGGCCCAGTACAGATACGCAGTATTTT. Translation gives CASSQDRPSTDTQYF.

The gene calls are TRBV7-2 and TRBJ2-3, with no clear D. The CDR3 is 15 amino acids. Germline V lookup: CDR1 SGHTA, CDR2 FQGNSA. Deletions cut 1 base from V and 2 bases from J, with 10 bases between. CDR3 residues: CASSLDAVITDTQYF. The CDR3 DNA reads as TGTGCCAGCAGCTTAGATGCGGTTATCACAGATACGCAGTATTTT.

This sequence joins TRBV19 and TRBJ2-1; D perhaps matches TRBD2 (6 bases). Trimming took 4 bases from V and 4 from J, leaving 14 bases between them. Germline V CDR1 and CDR2: LNHDA, SQIVND (reference sequence). The CDR3 extends over 15 amino acids. The CDR3 DNA follows: TGTGCCAGTAGTACTACCCCCGGGGGATACAATGAGCAGTTCTTC. This encodes CASSTTPGGYNEQFF.

This chain links TRBV15 with TRBJ1-1; D is undetermined. The CDR3 sequence is 13 residues long. CDR1 is LNHNV, CDR2 YYDKDF, per germline (reference sequence). V lost 0 bases to trimming and J lost 7 bases, with 9 bases between them. The CDR3 reads CATSRDEEVEAFF. The DNA for the CDR3 is TGTGCCACCAGCAGAGATGAGGAAGTTGAAGCTTTCTTT.

The chain is built from TRBV28 and TRBJ2-7; unclear D gene. Deletions cut 10 bases from V and 0 bases from J, with 7 bases between. CDR1 and CDR2 (germline): MDHEN, SYDVKM. The CDR3 has 11 amino acids. CDR3: CATGPSYEQYF. Here the CDR3 DNA reads TGTGCCACAGGCCCCTCCTACGAGCAGTACTTC.

J is TRBJ1-1 and V is TRBV27; D perhaps matches TRBD1 (6 bases). Trimming removed 4 bases at V and 0 bases at J, with 15 bases between. This CDR3 is built from 16 residues. Germline V gene data show CDR1 as MNHEY and CDR2 as SMNVEV (reference sequence). CDR3 in amino acids: CASSSGVGLMNTEAFF. The DNA of the CDR3 is TGTGCCAGCAGTTCAGGGGTGGGGTTAATGAACACTGAAGCTTTCTTT.

This rearrangement joins TRBV4-3 to TRBJ2-6; D possibly corresponds to TRBD1 (6 bases). The germline V gene encodes CDR1 LGHNA and CDR2 YSLEER. This CDR3 has 17 residues. The germline V and J ends were trimmed by 4 bases and 0 bases, with 13 bases remaining between them. CDR3 amino acids: CASSPGDTSSGANVLTF. The CDR3 DNA reads TGCGCCAGCAGCCCTGGGGACACCTCCTCTGGGGCCAACGTCCTGACTTTC.

The gene calls are TRBV6-1 and TRBJ2-2; 12 nucleotides align to TRBD2. The CDR3 loop spans 16 amino acids. Per the germline V gene, CDR1 is MNHNS and CDR2 is SASEGT. The V gene end was trimmed by 4 bases and the J gene end by 2 bases; junction bases not matched to a gene: 2. CDR3 amino acids: CASSGLAGVNTGELFF. CDR3 DNA: TGTGCCAGCAGTGGACTAGCGGGAGTTAACACCGGGGAGCTGTTTTTT.

The rearrangement links TRBV6-1 to TRBJ2-7; TRBD2 agrees at 7 bases. The germline CDR1 and CDR2 sequences are MNHNS and SASEGT. This CDR3 has 14 residues. V lost 7 bases and J lost 0; bases outside the gene matches: 6. The CDR3 DNA reads as TGTGCCAGCACGAGGACTAGATACTCCTACGAGCAGTACTTC. Protein sequence: CASTRTRYSYEQYF.

The gene calls are TRBV29-1 and TRBJ2-1, with D perhaps TRBD1 (5 bases). Looked up from germline, CDR1 is SQVTM and CDR2 is ANQGSEA. The CDR3 has 13 amino acids. This chain's CDR3 is CSLGPTDSHEQFF. For the CDR3, the DNA is TGCAGTCTTGGCCCGACAGACAGCCATGAGCAGTTCTTC.

This clone was seen a single time. This rearrangement joins TRBV10-3 to TRBJ2-7; TRBD1 matches 8 bases. The CDR3 is made up of 16 amino acids. The germline gives CDR1 ENHRY, CDR2 SYGVKD. Unmatched junction bases numbered 13, after V lost 2 bases and J lost 7 bases. The chain's CDR3 is CAISEERTGMPREQYF. The DNA for the CDR3 is TGTGCCATCAGTGAGGAACGGACAGGGATGCCTAGGGAGCAGTACTTC.

The rearrangement links TRBV5-6 to TRBJ1-6; D is ambiguous. Germline V gene lookup returns CDR1 SGHDT and CDR2 YYEEEE. V gave up 4 bases and J gave up 6 bases, with 20 bases separating them. The CDR3 is made up of 17 amino acids. The CDR3 reads CASSRPEGGSFNSPLHF. The CDR3 DNA follows: TGTGCCAGCAGCCGGCCGGAGGGTGGGAGTTTTAATTCACCCCTCCACTTT.

The chain links TRBV7-3 to TRBJ2-7; 8 bases align to TRBD1. With V trimmed by 3 bases and J by 3 bases, 1 base remained unmatched. The CDR3 loop spans 13 amino acids. The V gene's germline CDR1 is SGHTA and CDR2 FQGTGA. CDR3 DNA: TGTGCCAGCAGCTTGACAGGGGTCTACGAGCAGTACTTC. Protein product: CASSLTGVYEQYF.

This chain joins TRBV4-3 and TRBJ2-7; weak D call: TRBD2 (6 bases). Germline loops: CDR1 LGHNA, CDR2 YSLEER. Trimming removed 11 bases from V and 4 bases from J, with 12 bases in between. The CDR3 is 11 residues long. The CDR3 DNA is TGCGCCCAAGGTGGGGGGTACGAGCAGTACTTC. Translation gives CAQGGGYEQYF.

This chain connects TRBV5-1 to TRBJ2-6, with TRBD2 identical over 7 bases. Germline CDR1 reads SGHRS; CDR2 reads YFSETQ. V dropped 4 bases and J dropped 0; count of bases not matched to a gene: 7. The CDR3 runs to 17 residues. This CDR3 is CASSTWEGPSGANVLTF. The CDR3 DNA sequence: TGCGCCAGCAGCACTTGGGAGGGACCCTCTGGGGCCAACGTCCTGACTTTC.

The chain uses TRBV4-3 and TRBJ1-2, with D perhaps matching TRBD1 (6 bases). The CDR3 loop spans 15 amino acids. V was clipped by 0 bases and J by 4 bases, with 12 bases between them. From germline, CDR1 is LGHNA and CDR2 YSLEER. The CDR3 protein is CASSQDQTGPYGYTF. CDR3 bases: TGCGCCAGCAGCCAAGACCAGACAGGTCCCTATGGCTACACCTTC.

The V gene is TRBV6-4, the J gene TRBJ2-1, with D possibly TRBD1 on 5 matching bases. The CDR3 runs to 13 residues. V gave up 2 bases and J gave up 7 bases, with 9 bases separating them. The germline gives CDR1 MRHNA, CDR2 SNTAGT. Here the CDR3 DNA reads TGTGCCAGCAGTGACGGGGCCGAGAATGAGCAGTTCTTC. Translation: CASSDGAENEQFF.

This clone was seen a handful of times. The chain combines TRBV2 with TRBJ2-7, with D tentatively TRBD2 (6 bases). The V gene lost 3 bases and the J gene lost 3 bases, with 6 bases spanning the gap. The CDR3 contains 12 residues. Germline CDR1 is SNHLY and CDR2 is FYNNEI. The CDR3 sequence is CASSDGGYEQYF. As DNA, the CDR3 is TGTGCCAGCAGTGACGGGGGCTACGAGCAGTACTTC.

The V gene is TRBV9, the J gene TRBJ2-3, with TRBD1 matching 7 bases. In germline, CDR1 is SGDLS, CDR2 YYNGEE. V lost 4 bases, J lost 0 bases, and 5 bases stayed unmatched. CDR3 length: 15 residues. As DNA, the CDR3 is TGTGCCAGCAGCCGGGGACAGATGAGCACAGATACGCAGTATTTT. This translates into CASSRGQMSTDTQYF.

The gene calls are TRBV7-6 and TRBJ2-1; 7 positions agree with TRBD2. The CDR3 is 15 amino acids. Germline CDR1 reads SGHVS; CDR2 reads FNYEAQ. V shed 2 bases, J shed 6 bases, and the junction held 7 bases outside the gene matches. The CDR3 nucleotides are TGTGCCAGCAGCTTAAGCGGCGGGAGTCTCAATGAGCAGTTCTTC. Its translation: CASSLSGGSLNEQFF.

The chain combines TRBV13 with TRBJ1-2, with unresolved D. Germline values: CDR1 PRHDT, CDR2 FYEKMQ (reference sequence). V lost 2 bases to trimming and J lost 4 bases, with 8 bases between them. The CDR3 has 13 amino acids. The CDR3 sequence: CASSLYGSYGYTF. The CDR3 DNA follows: TGTGCCAGCAGCTTATACGGGAGCTATGGCTACACCTTC.

This chain joins TRBV10-2 and TRBJ1-4; possible D gene TRBD1, 5 bases. The V and J ends lost 7 bases and 4 bases respectively, with 10 bases between them. CDR1 WSHSY and CDR2 SAAADI come from the germline V gene. This CDR3 region has 13 residues. For the CDR3, the DNA is TGCGCCAGCACCGGACACCTTAATGAAAAACTGTTTTTT. As protein: CASTGHLNEKLFF.

The chain uses TRBV4-1 and TRBJ2-3, with 7 bases identical to TRBD2. From germline, CDR1 is MGHRA and CDR2 YSYEKL. The V and J ends lost 0 bases and 5 bases, in that order; junction bases with no gene match: 2. The CDR3 is 14 residues long. CDR3 protein: CASSQEAGIDTQYF. CDR3 DNA: TGCGCCAGCAGCCAAGAAGCGGGGATAGATACGCAGTATTTT.

The chain has TRBV7-8 and TRBJ2-7; D remains ambiguous. CDR1 is SGHVS, CDR2 FQNEAQ, per germline. The ends were cut back, 2 bases at V and 0 bases at J, with 8 bases in the middle. The length of the CDR3 is 14 residues. Here the CDR3 DNA reads TGTGCCAGCAGCTTAATAATGAGCTCCTACGAGCAGTACTTC. This codes for CASSLIMSSYEQYF.